This T cell receptor beta chain came from a study of blood T cells in healthy people across ages. Study details: Template switching caught about one barcoded beta molecule for each two T cells.

Germline lookup yields CDR1 SNHLY and CDR2 FYNNEI. J lost 5 bases, V lost 8 bases, and 2 bases had no gene match. The CDR3 consists of 14 residues. Using a J-beta primer mix together with a sample-barcoded 5' primer, a second PCR was run for about 6 to 12 cycles. TCRdb passed the 5' RACE reads through MiXCR, listing each CDR3 protein once. The table records some 1.5 million distinct CDR3 sequences, 28% of them present only once. This receptor was taken from a woman aged 30 to 39 in good health. Sequencing was performed on blood. The chain links TRBV2 to TRBJ2-2; 13 positions agree with TRBD2. The CDR3 coding sequence is TGTGCCAGCGAGGGACTAGCGGGAACCGGGGAGCTGTTTTTT. This sequence encodes CASEGLAGTGELFF.